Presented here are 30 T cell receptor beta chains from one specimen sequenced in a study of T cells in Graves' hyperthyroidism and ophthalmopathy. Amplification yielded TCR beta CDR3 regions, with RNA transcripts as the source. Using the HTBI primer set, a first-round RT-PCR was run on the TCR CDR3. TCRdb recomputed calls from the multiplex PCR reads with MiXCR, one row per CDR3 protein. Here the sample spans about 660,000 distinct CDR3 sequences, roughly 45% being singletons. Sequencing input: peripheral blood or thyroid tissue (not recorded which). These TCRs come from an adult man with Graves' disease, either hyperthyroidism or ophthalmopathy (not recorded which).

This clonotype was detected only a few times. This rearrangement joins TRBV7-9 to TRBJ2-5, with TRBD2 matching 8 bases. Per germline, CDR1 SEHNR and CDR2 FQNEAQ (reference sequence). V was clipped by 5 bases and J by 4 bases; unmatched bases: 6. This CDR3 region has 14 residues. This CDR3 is CASSPRGGAETQYF. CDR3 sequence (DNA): TGTGCCAGCAGCCCCCGGGGGGGCGCAGAGACCCAGTACTTC.

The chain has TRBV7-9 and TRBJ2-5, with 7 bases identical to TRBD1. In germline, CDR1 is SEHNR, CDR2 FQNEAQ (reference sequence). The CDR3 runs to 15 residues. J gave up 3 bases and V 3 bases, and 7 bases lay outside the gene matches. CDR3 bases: TGTGCCAGCAGCTTGCGGCAGGGGGATGAAGAGACCCAGTACTTC. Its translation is CASSLRQGDEETQYF.

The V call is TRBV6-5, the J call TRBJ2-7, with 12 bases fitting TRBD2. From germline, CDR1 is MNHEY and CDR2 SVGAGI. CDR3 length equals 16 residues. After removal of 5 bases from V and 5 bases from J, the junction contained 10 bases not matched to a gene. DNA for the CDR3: TGTGCCAGCAGTGAAGTCCCTAGCGGGGGGGTCGACGAGCAGTACTTC. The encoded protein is CASSEVPSGGVDEQYF.

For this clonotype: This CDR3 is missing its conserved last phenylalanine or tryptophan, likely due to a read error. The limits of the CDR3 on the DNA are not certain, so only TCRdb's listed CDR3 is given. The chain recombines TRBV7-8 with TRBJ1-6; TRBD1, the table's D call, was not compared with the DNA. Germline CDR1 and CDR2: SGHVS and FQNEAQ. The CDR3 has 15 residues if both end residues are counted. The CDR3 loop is CASSLMSGVSSPPHL.

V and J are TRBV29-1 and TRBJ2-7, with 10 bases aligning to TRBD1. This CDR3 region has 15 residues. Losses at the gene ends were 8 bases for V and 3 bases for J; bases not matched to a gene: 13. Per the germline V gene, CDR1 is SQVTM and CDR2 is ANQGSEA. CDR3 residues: CSLGLPGQGFYEQYF. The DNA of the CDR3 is TGCAGCTTGGGATTACCGGGACAGGGGTTCTACGAGCAGTACTTC.

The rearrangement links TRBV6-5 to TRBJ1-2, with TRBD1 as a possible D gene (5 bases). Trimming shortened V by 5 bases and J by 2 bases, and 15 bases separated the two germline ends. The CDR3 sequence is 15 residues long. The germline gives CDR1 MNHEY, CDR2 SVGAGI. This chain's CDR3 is CASSETGRRNYGYTF. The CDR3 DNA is TGTGCCAGCAGTGAAACGGGACGCCGGAACTATGGCTACACCTTC.

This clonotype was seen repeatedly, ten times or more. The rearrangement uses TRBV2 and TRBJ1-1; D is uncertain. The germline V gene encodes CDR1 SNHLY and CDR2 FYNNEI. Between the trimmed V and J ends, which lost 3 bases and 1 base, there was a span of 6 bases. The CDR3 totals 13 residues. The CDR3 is CASSDATNTEAFF. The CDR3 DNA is TGTGCCAGCAGTGACGCGACGAACACTGAAGCTTTCTTT.

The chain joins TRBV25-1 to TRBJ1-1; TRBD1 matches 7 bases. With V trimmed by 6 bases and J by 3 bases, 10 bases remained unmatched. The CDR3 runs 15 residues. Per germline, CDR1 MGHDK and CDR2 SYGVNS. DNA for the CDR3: TGTGCCAGCAGACCCCAGGGGGTTTTGGACACTGAAGCTTTCTTT. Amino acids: CASRPQGVLDTEAFF.

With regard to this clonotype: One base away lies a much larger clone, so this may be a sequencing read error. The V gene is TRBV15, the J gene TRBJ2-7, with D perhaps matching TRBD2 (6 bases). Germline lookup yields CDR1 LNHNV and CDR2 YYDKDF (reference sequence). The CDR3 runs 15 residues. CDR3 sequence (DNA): TGTGCCACCAGCAGAGTCCGGGACTCCTCCTGCGAGCAGTACTTC. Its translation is CATSRVRDSSCEQYF.

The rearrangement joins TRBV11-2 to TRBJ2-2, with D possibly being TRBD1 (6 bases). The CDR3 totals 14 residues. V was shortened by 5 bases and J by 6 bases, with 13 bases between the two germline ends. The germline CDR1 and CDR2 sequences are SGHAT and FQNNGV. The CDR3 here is CASSPQTGSGELFF. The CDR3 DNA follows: TGTGCCAGCAGCCCCCAAACAGGGTCCGGGGAGCTGTTTTTT.

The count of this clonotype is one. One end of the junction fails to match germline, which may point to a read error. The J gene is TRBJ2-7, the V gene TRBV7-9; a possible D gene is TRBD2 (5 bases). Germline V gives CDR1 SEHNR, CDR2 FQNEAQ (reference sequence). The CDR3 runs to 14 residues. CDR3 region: CASSSRGYPYEQYF. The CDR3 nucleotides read TGTGCCAGTAGCTCCCGGGGATACCCCTACGAGCAGTACTTC.

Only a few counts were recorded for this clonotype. The CDR3 DNA reads TGTGCCAGCAGTTCACCTCGACGGACATCGTACTATGGCTACACCTTC. Amino acid sequence: CASSSPRRTSYYGYTF. This sequence joins TRBV7-2 and TRBJ1-2; TRBD1 is a possible D gene (5 bases). The CDR3 totals 16 residues. V dropped 6 bases and J dropped 3 bases, with 20 bases sitting between them. Germline V CDR1 and CDR2: SGHTA, FQGNSA.

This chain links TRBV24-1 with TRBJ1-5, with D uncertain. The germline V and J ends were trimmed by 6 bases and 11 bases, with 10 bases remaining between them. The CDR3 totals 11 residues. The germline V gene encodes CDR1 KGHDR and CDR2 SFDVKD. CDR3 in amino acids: CATSRSLTQHF. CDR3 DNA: TGTGCCACCAGTCGGTCACTAACCCAGCATTTT.

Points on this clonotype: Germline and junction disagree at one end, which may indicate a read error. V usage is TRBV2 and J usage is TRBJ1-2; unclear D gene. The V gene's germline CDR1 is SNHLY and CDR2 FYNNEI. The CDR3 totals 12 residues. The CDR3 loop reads CSSWTPNYGYTF. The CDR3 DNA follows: TGTTCCAGCTGGACTCCTAACTATGGCTACACCTTC.

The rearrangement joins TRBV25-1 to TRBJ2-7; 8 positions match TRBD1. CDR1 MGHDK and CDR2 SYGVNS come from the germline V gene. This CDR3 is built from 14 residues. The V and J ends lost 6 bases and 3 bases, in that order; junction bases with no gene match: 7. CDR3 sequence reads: CASSSWTGNYEQYF. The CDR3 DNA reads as TGTGCCAGCAGCTCGTGGACAGGGAACTACGAGCAGTACTTC.

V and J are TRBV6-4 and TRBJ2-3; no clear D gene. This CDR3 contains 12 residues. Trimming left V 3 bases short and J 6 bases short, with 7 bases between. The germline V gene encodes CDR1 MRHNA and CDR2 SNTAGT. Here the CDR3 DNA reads TGTGCCAGCAGTGATCTCGGGGATACGCAGTATTTT. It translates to CASSDLGDTQYF.

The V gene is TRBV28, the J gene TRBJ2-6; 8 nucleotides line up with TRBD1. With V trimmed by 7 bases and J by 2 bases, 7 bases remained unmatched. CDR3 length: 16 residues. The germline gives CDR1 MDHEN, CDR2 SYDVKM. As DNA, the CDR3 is TGTGCCAGCACCCCAATGGACAGGGCTGGGGCCAACGTCCTGACTTTC. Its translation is CASTPMDRAGANVLTF.

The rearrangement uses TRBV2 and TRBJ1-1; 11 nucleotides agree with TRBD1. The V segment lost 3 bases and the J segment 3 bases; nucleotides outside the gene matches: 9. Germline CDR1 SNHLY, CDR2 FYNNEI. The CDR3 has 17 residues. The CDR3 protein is CASSDLDRGLSYTEAFF. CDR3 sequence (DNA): TGTGCCAGCAGTGATCTGGACAGGGGGCTTTCATACACTGAAGCTTTCTTT.

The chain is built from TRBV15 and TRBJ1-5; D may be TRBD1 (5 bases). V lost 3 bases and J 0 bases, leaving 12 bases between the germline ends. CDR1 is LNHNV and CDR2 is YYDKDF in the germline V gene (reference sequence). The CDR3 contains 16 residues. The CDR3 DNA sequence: TGTGCCACCAGCAGCTCAGGTGGGGGTAGCAATCAGCCCCAGCATTTT. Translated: CATSSSGGGSNQPQHF.

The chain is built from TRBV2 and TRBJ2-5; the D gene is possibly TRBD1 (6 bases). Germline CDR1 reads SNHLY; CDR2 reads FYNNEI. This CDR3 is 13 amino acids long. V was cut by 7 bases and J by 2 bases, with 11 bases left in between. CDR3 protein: CASKTGLQETQYF. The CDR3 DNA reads TGTGCCAGCAAAACAGGGTTGCAAGAGACCCAGTACTTC.

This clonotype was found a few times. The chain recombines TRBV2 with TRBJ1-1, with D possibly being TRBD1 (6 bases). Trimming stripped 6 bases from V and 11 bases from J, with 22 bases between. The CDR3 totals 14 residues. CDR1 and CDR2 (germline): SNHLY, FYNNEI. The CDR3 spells CASSQAGGGAYAFF. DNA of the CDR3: TGTGCCAGCAGCCAAGCGGGGGGGGGCGCGTATGCTTTCTTT. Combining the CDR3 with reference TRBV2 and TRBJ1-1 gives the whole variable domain EPEVTQTPSHQVTQMGQEVILRCVPISNHLYFYWYRQILGQKVEFLVSFYNNEISEKSEIFDDQFSVERPDGSNFTLKIRSTKLEDSAMYFCASSQAGGGAYAFFGQGTRLTVV.

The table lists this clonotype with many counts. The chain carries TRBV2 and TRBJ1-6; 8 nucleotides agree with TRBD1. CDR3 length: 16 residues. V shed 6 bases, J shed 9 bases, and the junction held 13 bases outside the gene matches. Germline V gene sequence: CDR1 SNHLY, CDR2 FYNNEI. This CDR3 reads CASRDTVDRVGSPLHF. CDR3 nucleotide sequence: TGTGCCAGCAGAGACACCGTGGACAGGGTCGGTTCACCCCTCCACTTT.

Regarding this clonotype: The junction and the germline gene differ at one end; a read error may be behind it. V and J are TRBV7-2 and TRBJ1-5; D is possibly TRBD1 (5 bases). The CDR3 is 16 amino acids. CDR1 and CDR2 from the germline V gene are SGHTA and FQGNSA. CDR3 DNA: TGCGCCAGCAGCCAAGTTCTAGGGGCGGGCAATCAGCCCCAGCATTTT. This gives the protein CASSQVLGAGNQPQHF. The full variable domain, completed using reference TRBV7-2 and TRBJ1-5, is GAGVSQSPSNKVTEKGKDVELRCDPISGHTALYWYRQSLGQGLEFLIYFQGNSAPDKSGLPSDRFSAERTGGSVSTLTIQRTQQEDSAVYLCASSQVLGAGNQPQHFGDGTRLSIL.

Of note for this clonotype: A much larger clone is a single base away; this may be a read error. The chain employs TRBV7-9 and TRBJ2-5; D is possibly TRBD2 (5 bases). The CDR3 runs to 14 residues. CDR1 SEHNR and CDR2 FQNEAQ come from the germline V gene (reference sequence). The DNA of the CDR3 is TGTGCCAGCAGCTTAATGGGAGTTCGAGAGACCCAGCACTTC. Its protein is CASSLMGVRETQHF.

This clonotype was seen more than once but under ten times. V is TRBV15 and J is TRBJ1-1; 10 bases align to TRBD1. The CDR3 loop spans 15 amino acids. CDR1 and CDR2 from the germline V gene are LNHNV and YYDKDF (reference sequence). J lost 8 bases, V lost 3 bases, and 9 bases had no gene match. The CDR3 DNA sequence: TGTGCCACCAGCAGGCGGGACAGGGGAGGCCAGGAAGCTTTCTTT. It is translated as CATSRRDRGGQEAFF.

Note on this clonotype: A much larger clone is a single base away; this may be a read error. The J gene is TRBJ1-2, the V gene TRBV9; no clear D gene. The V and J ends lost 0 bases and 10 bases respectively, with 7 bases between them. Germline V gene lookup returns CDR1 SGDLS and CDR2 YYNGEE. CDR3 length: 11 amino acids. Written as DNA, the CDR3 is TGTGCCAGCAGCGTAGATGGAGACTACACCTTC. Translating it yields CASSVDGDYTF.

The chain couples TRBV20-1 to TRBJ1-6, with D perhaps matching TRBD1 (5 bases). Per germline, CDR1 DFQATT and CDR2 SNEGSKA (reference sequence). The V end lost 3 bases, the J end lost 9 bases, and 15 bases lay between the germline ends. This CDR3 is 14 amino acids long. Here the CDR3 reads CSARATVLASPLHF. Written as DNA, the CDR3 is TGCAGTGCTAGGGCGACAGTCTTAGCTTCACCCCTCCACTTT.

The CDR3 DNA sequence: TGTGCCAGCAGTTATTGGGGCGCGAGCTCCTACGAGCAGTACTTC. Protein product: CASSYWGASSYEQYF. This sequence joins TRBV2 and TRBJ2-7; possibly TRBD1 for D (5 bases). This CDR3 comprises 15 residues. Germline-derived CDR1 and CDR2 are SNHLY and FYNNEI. The V end lost 5 bases, the J end lost 0 bases, and 14 bases lay between the germline ends.

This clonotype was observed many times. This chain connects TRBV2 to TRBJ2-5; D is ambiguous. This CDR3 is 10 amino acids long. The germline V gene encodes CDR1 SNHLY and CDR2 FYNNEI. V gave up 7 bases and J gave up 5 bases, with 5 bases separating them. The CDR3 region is CASNLETQYF. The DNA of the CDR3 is TGTGCCAGCAATTTGGAGACCCAGTACTTC.

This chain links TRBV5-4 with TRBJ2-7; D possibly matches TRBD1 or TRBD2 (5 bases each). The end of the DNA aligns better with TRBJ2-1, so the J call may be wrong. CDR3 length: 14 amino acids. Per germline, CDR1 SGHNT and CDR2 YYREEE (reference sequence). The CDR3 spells CASSLEGTHNEQFF. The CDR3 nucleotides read TGTGCCAGCAGCTTGGAGGGGACGCACAATGAGCAGTTCTTC.